Listed below are T cell receptor beta chains from one sample, sequenced in a study of T cell repertoires in aging, cancer and after chemotherapy. TCRdb re-called the multiplex PCR reads through MiXCR, storing one row per CDR3 protein. The table has some 10,000 distinct CDR3 sequences, less than 35% seen once. Sequenced sample: blood. These receptors came from a human donor in good health. The donor label of this sample is uncertain. The CDR3 runs from the conserved cysteine through the conserved F or W. Each record gives: J gene, clone size, V gene, D gene, CDR3 DNA, CDR3 protein. The D gene is left open where the match is weak. Not all rows give a size; the values are once, few, many and, for expanded clones, a class.

j_gene: TRBJ2-7; abundance: NA; v_gene: TRBV30; d_gene: NA; CDR3nt: TGTGTCTGGAGTGTAGGTACGGGGGAGCAGTACTTC; CDR3aa: CVWSVGTGEQYF
j_gene: TRBJ1-4; abundance: few; v_gene: TRBV6-2/TRBV6-3; d_gene: TRBD1; CDR3nt: TGTGCCAGCAGTTACGGACAGGGGGTTGAAAAACTGTTTTTT; CDR3aa: CASSYGQGVEKLFF
j_gene: TRBJ2-3; abundance: medium-sized; v_gene: TRBV30; d_gene: NA; CDR3nt: TGTGCCTGGAGTAATGACGCAGATACGCAGTATTTT; CDR3aa: CAWSNDADTQYF
j_gene: TRBJ1-4; abundance: medium-sized; v_gene: TRBV30; d_gene: NA; CDR3nt: TGTGCCTGGAGTGTACCTGCAACTAATGAAAAACTGTTTTTT; CDR3aa: CAWSVPATNEKLFF
j_gene: TRBJ2-2; abundance: medium-sized; v_gene: TRBV19; d_gene: NA; CDR3nt: TGTGCCAGTAGTAAGACGGGCTCCACATTGGGTATTCTTTCCGGGGAGCTGTTTTTT; CDR3aa: CASSKTGSTLGILSGELFF
j_gene: TRBJ2-3; abundance: medium-sized; v_gene: TRBV5-4; d_gene: TRBD1; CDR3nt: TGTGCCAGCAGGGGACAGAAGACAGATACGCAGTATTTT; CDR3aa: CASRGQKTDTQYF
j_gene: TRBJ1-2; abundance: medium-sized; v_gene: TRBV6-5; d_gene: NA; CDR3nt: TGTGCCAGCAGTTTGCGACAAGGCTATGGCTACACCTTC; CDR3aa: CASSLRQGYGYTF
j_gene: TRBJ1-2; abundance: medium-sized; v_gene: TRBV19; d_gene: TRBD1; CDR3nt: TGTGCCAGCAGCCTGGACAGGGGGTACGGAGGCTACACCTTC; CDR3aa: CASSLDRGYGGYTF
j_gene: TRBJ1-2; abundance: medium-sized; v_gene: TRBV18; d_gene: TRBD1; CDR3nt: TGTGCCAGCTCACCGGACAGGGACTATGGCTACACCTTC; CDR3aa: CASSPDRDYGYTF
j_gene: TRBJ2-1; abundance: NA; v_gene: TRBV7-9; d_gene: TRBD2; CDR3nt: TGTGCCAGCAGCTTGCACGGACTAGCGGACTCTAATGAGCAGTTCTTC; CDR3aa: CASSLHGLADSNEQFF
j_gene: TRBJ1-1; abundance: few; v_gene: TRBV19; d_gene: NA; CDR3nt: TGTGCCAGTAGTCATGGCTTGGGGGAAGCTTTCTTT; CDR3aa: CASSHGLGEAFF
j_gene: TRBJ2-5; abundance: medium-sized; v_gene: TRBV30; d_gene: NA; CDR3nt: TGTGCCTGGAGTGTAGTGGGGGGCGGTGAGACCCAGTACTTC; CDR3aa: CAWSVVGGGETQYF
j_gene: TRBJ1-5; abundance: few; v_gene: TRBV6-5; d_gene: NA; CDR3nt: TGTGCCAGCAGTTTAGCAGGAAGGGGTAGCAATCAGCCCCAGCATTTT; CDR3aa: CASSLAGRGSNQPQHF
j_gene: TRBJ2-2; abundance: NA; v_gene: TRBV6-4; d_gene: NA; CDR3nt: TGCGCCAGCAGAGCGGGGAACACCGGGGAGCTGTTTTTT; CDR3aa: CASRAGNTGELFF
j_gene: TRBJ2-1; abundance: few; v_gene: TRBV24-1; d_gene: NA; CDR3nt: TGTGCCACCAGTGAGTACAGGCTGCAGTCCTACAATGAGCAGTTCTTC; CDR3aa: CATSEYRLQSYNEQFF
j_gene: TRBJ2-1; abundance: NA; v_gene: TRBV20-1; d_gene: TRBD2; CDR3nt: TGCAGTGCCTCGACACTAGCGGGGGGGCTCGATGAGCAGTTCTTC; CDR3aa: CSASTLAGGLDEQFF
j_gene: TRBJ2-1; abundance: NA; v_gene: TRBV6-5; d_gene: NA; CDR3nt: TGTGCCAGCAGCCCCGGGACCCACCGGGATGAGCAGTTCTTC; CDR3aa: CASSPGTHRDEQFF
j_gene: TRBJ1-3; abundance: once; v_gene: TRBV19; d_gene: NA; CDR3nt: TGTGCCAGTACGTTCAGTCAAGGAAACACCATATATTTT; CDR3aa: CASTFSQGNTIYF
j_gene: TRBJ2-7; abundance: medium-sized; v_gene: TRBV19; d_gene: NA; CDR3nt: TGTGCCAGTAGTATCACGGGGGGCCCAATTTACGAGCAGTACTTC; CDR3aa: CASSITGGPIYEQYF
j_gene: TRBJ2-7; abundance: NA; v_gene: TRBV11-2; d_gene: NA; CDR3nt: TGTGCCAGCAGCTTACATGTGGGGGCGCGAGGTCGGCAGTACTTC; CDR3aa: CASSLHVGARGRQYF
j_gene: TRBJ1-3; abundance: NA; v_gene: TRBV30; d_gene: NA; CDR3nt: TGTGCCTGGAGCGGTAACACCATATATTTT; CDR3aa: CAWSGNTIYF
j_gene: TRBJ1-1; abundance: NA; v_gene: TRBV12-3/TRBV12-4; d_gene: TRBD1; CDR3nt: TGTGCCAGCAGCCCGACAGGGGCGCTGGGCACTGAAGCTTTCTTT; CDR3aa: CASSPTGALGTEAFF
j_gene: TRBJ1-6; abundance: NA; v_gene: TRBV11-1; d_gene: NA; CDR3nt: TGTGCCAGCAGCTTCAATTCACGCCTCCACTTT; CDR3aa: CASSFNSRLHF
j_gene: TRBJ2-3; abundance: few; v_gene: TRBV19; d_gene: NA; CDR3nt: TGTGCCAGTACCCCTCGCGGGCGGGGCAGCACAGATACGCAGTATTTT; CDR3aa: CASTPRGRGSTDTQYF
j_gene: TRBJ2-3; abundance: NA; v_gene: TRBV18; d_gene: NA; CDR3nt: TGTGCCAGCTCACCGGTGAGAGGTACCGCGGCAGATACGCAGTATTTT; CDR3aa: CASSPVRGTAADTQYF
j_gene: TRBJ2-7; abundance: few; v_gene: TRBV27; d_gene: NA; CDR3nt: TGTGCCAGCCGGTCTCGGGGGAGAGAGCAGTACTTC; CDR3aa: CASRSRGREQYF
j_gene: TRBJ1-2; abundance: NA; v_gene: TRBV15; d_gene: NA; CDR3nt: TGTGCCACCAGCAGAGATTCGGGCCGACTCTATGGCTACACCTTC; CDR3aa: CATSRDSGRLYGYTF
j_gene: TRBJ2-1; abundance: once; v_gene: TRBV19; d_gene: NA; CDR3nt: TGTGCCAGTAGTCCCCAGAACAGGGTCCCCAATGAGCAGTTCTTC; CDR3aa: CASSPQNRVPNEQFF
j_gene: TRBJ2-1; abundance: NA; v_gene: TRBV29-1; d_gene: TRBD2; CDR3nt: TGCAGCGCCGCGACTAGCGGGGCGAACAATGAGCAGTTCTTC; CDR3aa: CSAATSGANNEQFF
j_gene: TRBJ1-1; abundance: NA; v_gene: TRBV12-3/TRBV12-4; d_gene: TRBD1; CDR3nt: TGTGCCAGCGGTGGGAGGGGGCGCGAAACTGAAGCTTTCTTT; CDR3aa: CASGGRGRETEAFF
j_gene: TRBJ2-2; abundance: few; v_gene: TRBV27; d_gene: TRBD1; CDR3nt: TGTGCCAGCAGTTGGGGCGGCAGGGGGCCAACCGGGGAGCTGTTTTTT; CDR3aa: CASSWGGRGPTGELFF
j_gene: TRBJ1-6; abundance: medium-sized; v_gene: TRBV30; d_gene: TRBD1; CDR3nt: TGTGCCTGGAGTCGGGACAGTAATTCACCCCTCCACTTT; CDR3aa: CAWSRDSNSPLHF
j_gene: TRBJ2-3; abundance: NA; v_gene: TRBV12-3/TRBV12-4; d_gene: NA; CDR3nt: TGTGCCAGCAGCCAAAGGGGGTGGGGGGGGAGCACAGATACGCAGTATTTT; CDR3aa: CASSQRGWGGSTDTQYF
j_gene: TRBJ2-5; abundance: few; v_gene: TRBV18; d_gene: TRBD1; CDR3nt: TGTGCCAGCTCACCCCCGGGACAGGGCGGAGAGACCCAGTACTTC; CDR3aa: CASSPPGQGGETQYF